Listed below are T cell receptor beta chains from one sample, sequenced in a study of shared clonotypes between healthy human individuals. Sequencing used immunoSEQ multiplex PCR; TCRdb keeps in-frame clones, though not all of them. Of more than 2 million clones in the sample, about 95% were seen once. The sequenced sample was naive CD4+ T cells sorted from blood. The receptor source for this set is a man aged 18 to 35 in good health. CDR3s include the opening cysteine and the closing phenylalanine or tryptophan. D genes are given only for firm matches. Clone size is stated in some rows and not others, as once, few, many or a class when expanded.

V	J	size	D	DNA	CDR3
TRBV6-5	TRBJ1-1	.	TRBD1	TGTGCCAGCAGTCTAAAATCAGGGGGAGAAGCTTTCTTT	CASSLKSGGEAFF
TRBV7-7	TRBJ1-4	.	.	TGTGCTAGCAGCCCCTCGCAGGCCGGAGGGACTAATGAAAAACTGTTTTTT	CASSPSQAGGTNEKLFF
TRBV7-9	TRBJ2-7	.	TRBD2	TGTGCCAGCAGCCACGCTTTAGCGGGAGCCTCCTACGAGCAGTACTTC	CASSHALAGASYEQYF
TRBV27	TRBJ2-3	.	TRBD1	TGTGCCAGCTCCCCGGGACAGGGGTCAGGGGATACGCAGTATTTT	CASSPGQGSGDTQYF
TRBV6-5	TRBJ2-7	.	.	TGTGCCAGCAGCGGGTCCCACCACGAGCAGTACTTC	CASSGSHHEQYF
TRBV5-6	TRBJ2-1	.	.	TGTGCCAGCAGCTTGCTTAGAAAGGAGCAGTTCTTC	CASSLLRKEQFF
TRBV19	TRBJ2-2	.	.	TGTGCCAGTAGTATAGGAGGGGTCGTGACCGGGGAGCTGTTTTTT	CASSIGGVVTGELFF
TRBV5-1	TRBJ2-1	.	TRBD2	TGCGCCAGCAGAATCCGACTAGCGGGATGGGAGAATGAGCAGTTCTTC	CASRIRLAGWENEQFF
TRBV19	TRBJ1-1	.	TRBD1	TGTGCCAGTAGTGCGGACAGGAGTGAAGCTTTCTTT	CASSADRSEAFF
TRBV28	TRBJ1-4	.	TRBD1	TGTGCCAGCAGCTACTCATCAGGGGGCGTAGTTGAAAAACTGTTTTTT	CASSYSSGGVVEKLFF
TRBV6-5	TRBJ2-7	.	TRBD1	TGTGCCAGCAGTTACTCGAGACAGGGGCCGGCCTACGAGCAGTACTTC	CASSYSRQGPAYEQYF
TRBV6-1	TRBJ2-7	once	TRBD2	TGTGCCAGCAGTGAGGGGACTAGTAAGGGCGAGCAGTACTTC	CASSEGTSKGEQYF
TRBV6-6	TRBJ1-1	once	.	TGTGCCAGCAGAAGGTACAGCGAATCTGAAGCTTTCTTT	CASRRYSESEAFF
TRBV5-1	TRBJ2-7	.	.	TGCGCCAGCAGTCCCCGCGATGGGGGTTACGAGCAGTACTTC	CASSPRDGGYEQYF
TRBV6-5	TRBJ2-7	.	TRBD1	TGTGCCAGCAGAAGACAGGGCTACGAGCAGTACTTC	CASRRQGYEQYF
TRBV29-1	TRBJ2-7	.	TRBD2	TGCAGCGTAAACGGGGGATTTTCGCGGGAGGGCTACTCCTACGAGCAGTACTTC	CSVNGGFSREGYSYEQYF
TRBV9	TRBJ2-1	.	.	TGTGCCAGCAGCGGGGGTAGCGGAAGCTCCTACAATGAGCAGTTCTTC	CASSGGSGSSYNEQFF
TRBV7-2	TRBJ2-7	.	.	TGTGCCAGCAGCTTAGAGTCTGGAGGGAGGAGCGAGCAGTACTTC	CASSLESGGRSEQYF
TRBV5-6	TRBJ1-2	.	TRBD1	TGTGCCAGCAGCTTTAGGACAGGGGCTATCGCCTTC	CASSFRTGAIAF
TRBV6-1	TRBJ2-5	.	.	TGTGCCAGCAGTGAAGGGGGACTCGTTAAAGAGACCCAGTACTTC	CASSEGGLVKETQYF
TRBV7-2	TRBJ2-7	once	TRBD1	TGTGCCAGCAGCTTAGGACAGGGCTTAAGTTACGAGCAGTACTTC	CASSLGQGLSYEQYF
TRBV4-3	TRBJ2-1	.	TRBD2	TGCGCCAGCAGCCAAGCCCCTAGCGGGAACAATGAGCAGTTCTTC	CASSQAPSGNNEQFF
TRBV6-5	TRBJ2-2	.	.	TGTGCCAGTGGGAGGGGGAGCGGGGAGCTGTTTTTT	CASGRGSGELFF
TRBV11-2	TRBJ2-1	.	TRBD2	TGTGCCAGCAGCTTAGATGCGGGGGGGTACAATGAGCAGTTCTTC	CASSLDAGGYNEQFF
TRBV7-2	TRBJ2-3	.	TRBD2	TGTGCCAGCTCCTCGGGGGGGGCTGGCGCGCAGTATTTT	CASSSGGAGAQYF
TRBV11-3	TRBJ2-2	.	.	TGTGCCAGCAGCTTAGAAATCGGGGAGCTGTTTTTT	CASSLEIGELFF
TRBV2	TRBJ2-7	once	TRBD2	TGTGCCAGCACGGTAGCGGGAGCGCACGAGCAGTACTTC	CASTVAGAHEQYF
TRBV5-6	TRBJ2-4	.	.	TGTGCCAGCAGCCCTGTGGGTTTAGTAGCCAAAAACATTCAGTACTTC	CASSPVGLVAKNIQYF
TRBV30	TRBJ2-3	.	.	TGTGCCTGGAGTCAGGGGAAAGGGCCAGATACGCAGTATTTT	CAWSQGKGPDTQYF
TRBV7-3	TRBJ2-7	.	TRBD1	TGTGCCAGCAGCCTCGGACAGGGGGTCAACTACGAGCAGTACTTC	CASSLGQGVNYEQYF
TRBV9	TRBJ2-4	.	.	TGTGCCAGCAGCGTAGTCCAAGGGGACATTCAGTACTTC	CASSVVQGDIQYF
TRBV7-8	TRBJ2-7	.	TRBD1	TGTGCCAGCAGCCGCGGACAGGGGACCACCTACGAGCAGTACTTC	CASSRGQGTTYEQYF
TRBV21-1	TRBJ1-5	once	.	TGTGCCAGCAGCAAAGCGTCCCGGGACAGGGATAGCAATCAGCCCCAGCATTTT	CASSKASRDRDSNQPQHF
TRBV9	TRBJ2-7	.	.	TGTGCCAGCAGCGCGGGACGGAGTTACGAGCAGTACTTC	CASSAGRSYEQYF
TRBV9	TRBJ2-7	.	.	TGTGCCAGCAGCGCGCCAGTGGGGGGTACCCCGCGAACCTACGAGCAGTACTTC	CASSAPVGGTPRTYEQYF
TRBV2	TRBJ2-7	once	.	TGTGCCAGCACACCCGGCGCGCGGTTATCCTACGAGCAGTACTTC	CASTPGARLSYEQYF
TRBV9	TRBJ2-6	.	.	TGTGCCAGCAGCGATCAACGGACAGCTGGGGCCAACGTCCTGACTTTC	CASSDQRTAGANVLTF
TRBV28	TRBJ2-7	.	TRBD2	TGTGCCACCTGTCCTGGGGGGGTCGAGCAGTACTTC	CATCPGGVEQYF
TRBV30	TRBJ2-5	once	.	TGTGCCTGGAGTGTCGGACCCGGAGAGACCCAGTACTTC	CAWSVGPGETQYF
TRBV9	TRBJ1-1	.	TRBD1	TGTGCCAGCAGCCCCAGGACAGGGCTGAACACTGAAGCTTTCTTT	CASSPRTGLNTEAFF
TRBV7-9	TRBJ1-1	.	.	TGTGCCAGCAGCCTACAGGGCGTGAACACTGAAGCTTTCTTT	CASSLQGVNTEAFF
TRBV14	TRBJ1-6	.	TRBD1	TGTGCCAGCAGCTCTCGGACAGGGGGATATAATTCACCCCTCCACTTT	CASSSRTGGYNSPLHF
TRBV18	TRBJ2-5	.	TRBD1	TGTGCCAGCTCACCAGGACAGGCGTACCAAGAGACCCAGTACTTC	CASSPGQAYQETQYF
TRBV21-1	TRBJ1-2	.	.	TGTGCCAGTAAAAGGCATGGCTACACCTTC	CASKRHGYTF
TRBV2	TRBJ1-3	.	TRBD1	TGTGCCAGCAGTGAAGGGCAGGGGGCTGGAAACACCATATATTTT	CASSEGQGAGNTIYF
TRBV2	TRBJ2-5	.	.	TGTGCCAGCTTTAAAGAGACCCAGTACTTC	CASFKETQYF
TRBV25-1	TRBJ1-2	.	.	TGTGCCAGCAGTGAACCCTTTAGCGACGGCTACACCTTC	CASSEPFSDGYTF
TRBV7-8	TRBJ2-4	.	.	TGTGCCAGCAGCTCAGGACAAGGGGTCGGGACAAACATTCAGTACTTC	CASSSGQGVGTNIQYF
TRBV14	TRBJ2-5	.	.	TGTGCCAGCAGCCAAGATGGGCAGGCAGCAGAGACCCAGTACTTC	CASSQDGQAAETQYF
TRBV30	TRBJ2-7	.	.	TGTGCCTGGAGTCGAAGAGAGCAGTACTTC	CAWSRREQYF
TRBV30	TRBJ2-7	.	TRBD1	TGTGCCTGGAGTTTCCAAACGACAGGGGGCGAGCAGTACTTC	CAWSFQTTGGEQYF
TRBV5-6	TRBJ2-7	.	.	TGTGCCAGCAGCTTGATCGTGTCTGGCGGCTACGAGCAGTACTTC	CASSLIVSGGYEQYF
TRBV10-3	TRBJ2-3	.	.	TGTGCCATCAGTGACGGGGGCCTCAGCACAGATACGCAGTATTTT	CAISDGGLSTDTQYF
TRBV28	TRBJ2-1	.	.	TGTGCCAGCAGTCCACCGAAATACAATGAGCAGTTCTTC	CASSPPKYNEQFF
TRBV6-6	TRBJ2-1	.	TRBD2	TGTGCCAGCAGTTACACACGAGCGGGGGGGAGTAATGAGCAGTTCTTC	CASSYTRAGGSNEQFF